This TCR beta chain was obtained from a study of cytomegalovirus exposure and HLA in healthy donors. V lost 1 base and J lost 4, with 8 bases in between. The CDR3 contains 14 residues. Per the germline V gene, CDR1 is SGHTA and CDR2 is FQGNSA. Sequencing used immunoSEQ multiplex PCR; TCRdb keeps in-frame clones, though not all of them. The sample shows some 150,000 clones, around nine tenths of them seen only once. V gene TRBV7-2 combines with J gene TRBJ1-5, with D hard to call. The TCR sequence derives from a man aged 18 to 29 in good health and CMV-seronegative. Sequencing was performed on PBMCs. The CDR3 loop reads CASSLDTGNQPQHF. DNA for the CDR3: TGTGCCAGCAGCTTAGATACCGGTAATCAGCCCCAGCATTTT.